This T cell receptor beta chain comes out of a study of cytotoxic CD8 clonotypes in ibrutinib-treated CLL. CDR1 SGHVS and CDR2 FNYEAQ come from the germline V gene. V was clipped by 5 bases and J by 6 bases; unmatched bases: 10. CDR3 size: 15 residues. The method was immunoSEQ multiplex PCR; TCRdb's version includes in-frame clones alone and lacks a portion of them. The sample consists of hundreds of thousands of clones, 67% of them appearing once. This clonotype originated in a human donor with chronic lymphocytic leukemia. The V gene is TRBV7-6, the J gene TRBJ2-5, with 9 bases that match TRBD2. This specimen was PBMCs, taken after 36 months of ibrutinib treatment. CDR3 DNA: TGTGCCAGCAGCCCCGGCGCGGGAGGGGGGCAGACCCAGTACTTC. Its translation: CASSPGAGGGQTQYF. Looking up the rest from reference TRBV7-6 and TRBJ2-5 gives the full variable domain: GAGVSQSPRYKVTKRGQDVALRCDPISGHVSLYWYRQALGQGPEFLTYFNYEAQQDKSGLPNDRFSAERPEGSISTLTIQRTEQRDSAMYRCASSPGAGGGQTQYFGPGTRLLVL.